This T cell receptor (beta chain) was identified during a study of cytomegalovirus exposure and HLA in healthy donors. The primer mix had 60 Vbeta and 13 Jbeta primers. Sequencing used immunoSEQ multiplex PCR; TCRdb keeps in-frame clones, though not all of them. The table includes 150,000 to 200,000 clones, around 80% detected once. The germline V gene encodes CDR1 MNHEY and CDR2 SMNVEV (reference sequence). The CDR3 consists of 14 residues. V lost 6 bases and J 7 bases, leaving 16 bases between the germline ends. This sequence joins TRBV27 and TRBJ2-1; D is perhaps TRBD2 (6 bases). The sequence came from a woman between 18 and 29 years old in good health and CMV-seronegative. The sample was PBMCs. CDR3 in amino acids: CASSRERVLNEQFF. In DNA, the CDR3 is TGTGCCAGCAGCAGGGAGCGGGTACTAAATGAGCAGTTCTTC.